These T cell receptor beta chains were read from a single sample in a study of OX40 agonist ivuxolimab in advanced cancers. Sequencing was performed with immunoSEQ multiplex PCR; in TCRdb, only in-frame clones are kept and a portion is missing. The data show tens of thousands of clones, 75% to 85% seen once. This specimen consisted of CD4+ or CD8+ T cells sorted from blood, obtained in a trial of the OX40 agonist ivuxolimab. Receptor source: an adult with an advanced solid tumor such as melanoma, head and neck, liver or kidney cancer. Both conserved end residues are part of each CDR3. The D gene is left open where the match is weak.

CDR3 protein	D gene	V gene
CASSVTSGSHEQYF	TRBD2	TRBV19
CASSLAGRPDQPQHF	NA	TRBV5-6
CASSLVVSSYEQYF	NA	TRBV7-2
CASSDSGDQPQHF	NA	TRBV6-5
CASSEEGGFGYTF	TRBD1	TRBV25-1
CASMEAGAIGELFF	TRBD2	TRBV27
CASSVGYVTDRKYGYTF	NA	TRBV9
CASSYEGYEQYF	NA	TRBV6-6
CASSSKGASPETQYF	NA	TRBV11-2
CASSPRSRGKETQYF	NA	TRBV5-1
CASSLGRSNQPQHF	NA	TRBV7-2
CAWSGQGHEQYF	TRBD1	TRBV30
CAWGGGAQETQYF	TRBD2	TRBV30
CASSVDRGLTYNEQFF	TRBD1	TRBV9
CASSPGGGTGSIKNYGYTF	TRBD1	TRBV5-4
CASSAQAANEKLFF	NA	TRBV19
CASRGGQVNGELFF	TRBD1	TRBV5-5
CASSPSTPYEQYF	NA	TRBV18
CASLSGQGAPKTQYF	TRBD1	TRBV28
CASSPRRGSNEQFF	NA	TRBV9
CAWSHYYEQYF	NA	TRBV30
CASNWEGARNEQFF	NA	TRBV11-2
CASSVGVISYEQYF	NA	TRBV9
CASSSSRRRRGSTDTQYF	NA	TRBV11-2
CSGLGVPGTDTQYF	NA	TRBV29-1
CASSFQGQGAVGELFF	TRBD1	TRBV5-1
CAWSHGMLNYGYTF	NA	TRBV30
CASSSIGLAGDYVGETQYF	TRBD2	TRBV5-6
CVTTGETEAFF	TRBD1	TRBV19
CSVADKGSNSPLHF	NA	TRBV29-1
CASSQRAGTDTQYF	NA	TRBV4-3
CASSLSTYF	NA	TRBV5-6
CASSVSGGSYNEQFF	TRBD2	TRBV2
CATSTTGKYEQYF	TRBD1	TRBV15
CASSRRDTAETQYF	NA	TRBV4-3
CASSPATGMNTEAFF	TRBD1	TRBV5-4
CASSRTESNEKLFF	NA	TRBV7-9
CASKENYGYTF	NA	TRBV6-6
CASSLGGGTGQNEQFF	NA	TRBV7-2
CASSLAGGAETQYF	NA	TRBV5-1
CSAPYGTSRYF	TRBD2	TRBV20-1
CAGKGGESYNEQFF	NA	TRBV6-1
CASSMRGVNTEAFF	NA	TRBV19
CASRYSFMNTEAFF	NA	TRBV27
CAWREGGGTDTQYF	TRBD2	TRBV30
CASSTQPGARTDTQYF	NA	TRBV7-9
CASSLYEVHVYGYTF	NA	TRBV5-6
CASSTRDFLGAFF	NA	TRBV19
CASSLRRGETQYF	NA	TRBV7-3
CASSPEGYGYTF	NA	TRBV11-2
CSASTKNIQYF	NA	TRBV20-1
CASSLAGSRYEQYF	NA	TRBV5-1
CASSPRGRQLGANEKLFF	NA	TRBV7-2
CASSQGSLQLFF	NA	TRBV4-3